This paragraph covers one T cell receptor beta chain sequence. Its antigen is not known. This specimen belongs to a study of Tregs in tolerant kidney transplant recipients. Whole-study results and caveats: Antigen-driven expansion was suggested because donor-specific Tregs expanded more than all Tregs in tolerant patients.

The V end lost 8 bases, the J end lost 8 bases, and 21 bases lay between the germline ends. CDR1 is MDHEN, CDR2 SYDVKM, per germline. CDR3 length: 14 amino acids. The assay was immunoSEQ multiplex PCR, and TCRdb's table has in-frame clones only and misses some. Among about 90,000 clones listed, approximately 93% were seen once. Mixed chimerism was transient after nonmyeloablative marrow transplants from related graft donors. Unstimulated regulatory T cells (CD4+CD25+CD127-), CD4+CD25- non-regulatory cells, CD4 and CD8 cells were FACS-sorted from thawed PBMCs. The chain is built from TRBV28 and TRBJ1-2; D may be TRBD1 (6 bases). The sequencing here drew on CD4+ T cells from blood (PBMCs), taken 12 months after the transplant. This clonotype was obtained from a human patient who received a combined kidney and bone marrow transplant. Some T cells may have originated in the graft donor. CDR3 amino acids: CASGRTGPLRGYTF. CDR3 DNA sequence: TGTGCCAGCGGGAGAACAGGGCCTCTACGGGGCTACACCTTC.